This T cell receptor (beta chain) appears in the sequencing data of a study of cytomegalovirus exposure and HLA in healthy donors (dated by TCRdb to the late 2010s). The study in broad terms: In an earlier analysis of approximately 640 of the donors, 276 Gb of sequence data and about 110 million unique TCR beta sequences from roughly 180 million T cells were reported. An early release covering over 500 HLA-typed donors comprised about 300 gigabases of sequencing data and 85 million to 100 million unique TCR sequences. The genetic ancestry cluster associated with self-reported Caucasian donors included 80% to 90% of the 398 genotyped donors. The study aimed to test whether cataloging public T cell receptors could reveal signatures of past pathogen exposure. The study used immunosequencing to profile the T cell repertoires of several hundred subjects and linked those repertoires to cytomegalovirus serostatus. A separate validation cohort of roughly 110 different subjects was used in addition to the roughly 670-subject first cohort. High-throughput TCR immunosequencing, statistical association of individual TCRs with disease status, and machine learning were combined to predict cytomegalovirus infection status. A later analysis re-examined previously published TCR beta repertoires from just over 650 donors and added high-resolution HLA genotyping to investigate patterns of TCR occurrence. Rather than using new phenotypic data, the later analysis identified candidate immune exposures from TCR beta sequences and from how often those sequences occurred across donors. In an earlier analysis of more than 550 of the donors, high-throughput TCR beta sequencing was used to judge whether each TCR beta V gene segment behaved as functional or pseudogenic. Donor age, sex, ethnicity and CMV serostatus were compiled alongside the repertoire data. A later genetic analysis took genome-wide SNP genotypes for about 55% of the 666 donors and used that subset as a discovery cohort. Every repertoire in the discovery cohort had been generated on one and the same sequencing platform. HLA typing included class I and class II loci at four-digit resolution. The number of typed donors differed by locus: 629-630 for A, B, C, DRB1 and DQB1; 522 for DQA1; roughly 600 for DPA1; and some 430 for DPB1. Because of strong linkage in the cohort, roughly five DR-DQ haplotypes were treated as single units for association and clustering. Across approximately 420 genotyped donors of the cohort, an average of approximately 220,000 unique TCR beta nucleotide sequences per donor were sequenced, and roughly a sixth of those sequences were non-productive.

The cohort comprised around 700 healthy bone marrow donors. Cohort members were all nominally healthy when sampled, although unrecorded immune exposures were likely present. CMV serostatus was recorded as positive for about 300 and negative for 352 of the 666 cohort members, whereas no CMV serostatus was recorded for the donor in question. A peripheral blood sample was collected from each donor, and TCR beta sequencing was performed on peripheral blood mononuclear cells. The Qiagen DNeasy Blood Extraction Kit was used to extract genomic DNA from the blood cell samples. On the study overall, not on this receptor specifically: A cluster of highly shared sequence variants was judged likely to be a technical artifact of the sequencing pipeline. When HLA alleles, especially DR and DQ, strongly co-occurred, attributing TCR associations to individual alleles was difficult. According to a later genetic analysis, donors in an Asian-associated ancestry cluster had fewer N-insertions in productive TCRs than the approximately 610-donor mean. A later analysis found that most CMV-associated TCR beta chains appeared HLA-restricted, with HLA associations seemingly driven largely by CMV exposure. A further reported finding was that TCR beta sequences accurately predicted the HLA-A and HLA-B alleles for most subjects in the first cohort. Because counts were too low, seventeen rarely observed V segments, including chromosome 9 orphons, were left out of the earlier analysis of approximately 500 of the donors. Most TCR sequences were observed very rarely across donors, whereas some public TCRs were present in many individuals. The authors suggested that the approach could potentially be generalized to other disease states and immunological phenotypes. HLA typing was unavailable for some donors at each locus, so association tests used only the typed subset. Compared with equally common non-associated chains, HLA-associated TCR beta chains in a later analysis were more clonally expanded and had lower generation probabilities. Broadly in line with IMGT annotations, most TCR beta V segments showed up in productive rearrangements about 90% or about 30% of the time in an earlier analysis of 587 of the donors. V-gene and J-gene trimming of TCR beta chains was associated with a missense DCLRE1C variant in a later genetic analysis, and the association was replicated in an independent cohort. The cohort was sequenced for TCR beta chains only, and without alpha or paired-chain data the features that could be detected were limited. At a false discovery rate of 0.05, a later analysis linked about 17,000 TCR beta sequences to specific HLA alleles. Some IMGT-functional V segments, including TRBV6-2 and TRBV6-3, could not be told apart with the 87-base-pair reads, so those segments were excluded. In a later analysis, TCR association rates were found to vary across HLA loci, with the most associated TCRs seen for DRB1 alleles and the fewest for HLA-C alleles. In the study, some 180 TCR beta chains were listed as associated with cytomegalovirus. Correlated functional status among segregating V segments might reflect linkage disequilibrium, but an unknown experimental factor could not be ruled out. Cytomegalovirus status was reported to be diagnosed by the classifier with high specificity and sensitivity in both the original and validation cohorts. The only immune exposure information available for the cohort was CMV serostatus. A later analysis reported that several top co-occurrence clusters appeared linked to parvovirus B19, influenza, CMV and Epstein-Barr virus. A few of the identified cytomegalovirus-associated TCR beta chains were confirmed in vitro to be specific for cytomegalovirus antigens. Roughly uniform sequencing depth across donors was assumed in presence/absence analyses, although this assumption may not hold.

This clone showed up just once. What antigen it recognizes has not been identified. No quality values exist for individual bases; no much larger clone is one base distant. The method was the immunoSEQ multiplex PCR assay. For the multiplex PCR, a mixture combining 60 forward primers for TCR Vbeta segments and 13 reverse primers for TCR Jbeta segments was used. The CDR3 region of rearranged TCR beta genes was amplified from genomic DNA with a multiplex PCR assay. Amplified TCR beta libraries were sequenced as 87-base-pair reads on the Illumina HiSeq System. As for the original processing: A later analysis counted approximately 74 million unique TCR beta chains across the 670 or so repertoires, and roughly 10 million of these chains were shared by at least two donors. Raw reads were error-corrected and collapsed into unique sequences with a nearest-neighbor algorithm that merged closely related sequences to remove PCR and sequencing errors. To assign V, D and J gene segments, CDR3 sequences were aligned to IMGT reference sequences. For a sequence to be retained, a match of at least six nucleotides to both a V gene segment and a J gene segment was required. Rearrangements were called productive when the CDR3 lacked stop codons and stayed in frame with V and J; all others were non-productive. CDR3 was defined according to IMGT convention as the region running from the second conserved V-encoded cysteine to the conserved J-encoded phenylalanine. Sequences without an unambiguous match to a single V gene segment were excluded from the earlier analysis of a few hundred of the donors. An earlier analysis of under 750 of the donors called V segments functional above 56.7% productive rearrangements and segregating when the between-donor standard deviation exceeded 5%. A statistical classification framework was built for diagnosing cytomegalovirus status from the catalog of TCR beta chain sequences. V and J gene assignment, in a later analysis, came from comparing TCR nucleotide sequences with IMGT/GENE-DB human TR gene sequences. In a later analysis, CDR3 sequences and most-parsimonious VDJ recombination scenarios were assigned using the TCRdist pipeline. A later analysis defined each TCR beta chain by its CDR3 amino acid sequence plus V-gene family, and excluded reads lacking a unique V-gene family. To address suspected cross-contamination and a sequencing artifact, a later analysis removed a few hundred highly shared, low-generation-probability nucleotide sequences. For each public chain, a later analysis derived a clonal expansion index from normalized ranks of inferred template counts within each repertoire. In a later analysis, generation probabilities were computed using a VDJ recombination model fitted to out-of-frame rearrangements, and the results were checked against IGoR. Hypergeometric tests were used in a later analysis to score TCR-TCR, TCR-HLA and TCR-CMV co-occurrence, with a repertoire-size bias correction applied to the TCR pairs. False discovery rates were estimated in a later analysis by permuting HLA or CMV assignments 20 times. In a later analysis, co-occurring TCRs were grouped using DBSCAN, with TCRdist sequence similarity added in when clustering inside HLA-allele-positive subsets. Repertoires with fewer than 30,000 or more than 120,000 public chains were left out of co-occurrence clustering, as were about 5 repertoires with anomalous nucleotide sharing. In TCRdb, the immuneACCESS table is reduced to in-frame sequences with V and J assigned. These tables do not hold every clone; where another copy was compared, an unresolved V gene accounts for under half, and the others remain unexplained. The V and J calls and clone size were taken over from that table, and D and trimming were inferred from the DNA. The sample table lists about 120,000 clones, 70% to 85% of them with a count of one. The ten largest clones represent around 3.9% of the sample.

Reading from cysteine to phenylalanine, the CDR3 counts 12 amino acids. Only the CDR3 DNA is retained, 36 bases long and in frame from the first base. The germline V gene (reference sequence) sets CDR1 to LNHDA and CDR2 to SQIVND. The V and J ends are trimmed by 9 bases and 9 bases, leaving 12 bases between them. Rearrangement joined TRBV19 to TRBJ1-6, and perhaps TRBD1 as D gene, on 6 matching bases. The sample consisted of PBMCs. This TCR was recovered from a human donor in good health. This receptor has the CDR3 CASSGQSSPLHF. Here is the DNA: TGTGCCAGCAGCGGACAGTCTTCACCCCTCCACTTT.